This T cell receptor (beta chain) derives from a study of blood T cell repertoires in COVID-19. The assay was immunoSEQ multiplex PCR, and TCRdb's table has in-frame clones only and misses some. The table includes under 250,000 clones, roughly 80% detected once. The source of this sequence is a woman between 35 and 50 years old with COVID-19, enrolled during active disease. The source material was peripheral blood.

The CDR3 loop reads CASSWGQGGNTEAFF. CDR3 sequence (DNA): TGCGCCAGCAGCTGGGGACAGGGGGGGAACACTGAAGCTTTCTTT. This chain connects TRBV5-1 to TRBJ1-1; 11 bases agree with TRBD1. The CDR3 has 15 residues. Germline CDR1 SGHRS, CDR2 YFSETQ. V was clipped by 3 bases and J by 1 base; unmatched bases: 2.